This T cell receptor beta chain was identified during a study of cytomegalovirus exposure and HLA in healthy donors. Across the study: Roughly 89 million unique TCR sequences came from HLA-typed donors in an early release. Overall study results and limits: TCR beta sequences reportedly predicted most subjects' HLA-A and HLA-B alleles accurately. A previous analysis found most TCR beta V segments productive roughly 90% or roughly 30% of the time.

The study ran its PCR with 60 Vbeta and 13 Jbeta primers. Sequenced by immunoSEQ multiplex PCR; TCRdb stores in-frame clones only, minus some. Altogether roughly 120,000 clones are present, roughly 68% being singletons, with the ten largest covering about 2%. Healthy bone marrow donors made up the cohort. About this clone itself: Its matching antigen is unknown.

The CDR3 runs to 15 residues. Trimming pared 3 bases from V and 4 bases from J, leaving 13 bases between. Germline loops: CDR1 SGHRS, CDR2 YFSETQ. Material for sequencing was PBMCs. The rearrangement links TRBV5-1 to TRBJ2-2; D is undetermined. The receptor comes from a woman between 25 and 40 years old in good health and CMV-seronegative. CDR3 in DNA: TGCGCCAGCAGCTCCGCTAGGCCCACCACCGGGGAGCTGTTTTTT. Translating gives CASSSARPTTGELFF.